One and the same sample provided the 10 T cell receptor beta chains below, sequenced in a study of cytomegalovirus exposure and HLA in healthy donors. Amplification used 60 Vbeta primers and 13 Jbeta primers. Here immunoSEQ multiplex PCR was the method, and the copy in TCRdb shows in-frame clones only, minus some. The data contain 150,000 or so clones, around three quarters of them singletons. The material sequenced was PBMCs. The receptors here all came from a woman in her twenties or thirties in good health and CMV-seronegative.

The chain uses TRBV5-4 and TRBJ2-4; weak D call: TRBD1 (5 bases). CDR1 SGHNT and CDR2 YYREEE come from the germline V gene (reference sequence). V was clipped by 1 base and J by 11 bases, with 10 bases between them. CDR3 length: 12 residues. The CDR3 DNA reads TGTGCCAGCAGCTTGACAGGAGACGTTCAGTACTTC. Translation gives CASSLTGDVQYF.

This chain links TRBV5-6 with TRBJ2-5; perhaps TRBD2 as D (6 bases). This CDR3 comprises 11 residues. Germline CDR1 reads SGHDT; CDR2 reads YYEEEE. V gave up 0 bases and J gave up 11 bases, with 8 bases separating them. CDR3 nucleotide sequence: TGTGCCAGCAGCTTGGGACTAGAACAGTACTTC. Residues: CASSLGLEQYF.

In nucleotides, the CDR3 is TGTGCCAGCAGCGACGCTGGCGGGGGGGCCGCAGATACGCAGTATTTT. This codes for CASSDAGGGAADTQYF. The chain combines TRBV9 with TRBJ2-3; 9 bases are a match to TRBD2. V lost 3 bases, J lost 4 bases, and 9 bases stayed unmatched. Looked up from germline, CDR1 is SGDLS and CDR2 is YYNGEE. The CDR3 spans 16 residues.

The genes are TRBV7-6 and TRBJ1-5; maybe TRBD1 (5 bases). The CDR3 sequence is 14 residues long. Trimming took 5 bases from V and 5 from J, leaving 13 bases between them. Germline V gene lookup returns CDR1 SGHVS and CDR2 FNYEAQ. CDR3 bases: TGTGCCAGCAGCCGCGGGCGGGACGATCAGCCCCAGCATTTT. Translating gives CASSRGRDDQPQHF.

This clone was seen more than once but under ten times. The chain has TRBV4-3 and TRBJ2-1; 11 nucleotides agree with TRBD2. This CDR3 is 19 amino acids long. J lost 9 bases, V lost 0 bases, and 16 bases had no gene match. Germline V lookup: CDR1 LGHNA, CDR2 YSLEER. CDR3 region: CASSQDPVALAGEGTEQFF. The CDR3 nucleotides read TGCGCCAGCAGCCAAGATCCCGTAGCACTAGCGGGAGAGGGTACTGAGCAGTTCTTC.

This clone has more than one count but fewer than ten. The V call is TRBV19, the J call TRBJ1-1; no definite D call. From germline, CDR1 is LNHDA and CDR2 SQIVND (reference sequence). The CDR3 consists of 13 residues. V lost 1 base and J 7 bases, leaving 10 bases between the germline ends. CDR3 DNA sequence: TGTGCCAGTAGTATAGGGCAGGTTGGTGAAGCTTTCTTT. This encodes CASSIGQVGEAFF.

This clone showed up just once. The chain combines TRBV18 with TRBJ2-1; 9 nucleotides agree with TRBD2. V dropped 1 base and J dropped 5; count of bases not matched to a gene: 0. Germline values: CDR1 KGHSH, CDR2 LQKENI. CDR3 size: 14 residues. The DNA for the CDR3 is TGTGCCAGCTCACCACTAGCGGGGGACAATGAGCAGTTCTTC. This translates into CASSPLAGDNEQFF. Together with reference TRBV18 and TRBJ2-1, the CDR3 gives the full variable domain: NAGVMQNPRHLVRRRGQEARLRCSPMKGHSHVYWYRQLPEEGLKFMVYLQKENIIDESGMPKERFSAEFPKEGPSILRIQQVVRGDSAAYFCASSPLAGDNEQFFGPGTRLTVL.

CDR3 sequence: CASSAQMTPYGYTF. DNA of the CDR3: TGTGCCAGTAGTGCCCAAATGACACCCTATGGCTACACCTTC. The chain has TRBV19 and TRBJ1-2; no firm D call. Germline CDR1 is LNHDA and CDR2 is SQIVND (reference sequence). The CDR3 sequence is 14 residues long. V lost 5 bases and J lost 4, with 14 bases in between. Using reference TRBV19 and TRBJ1-2 for the parts outside the CDR3, the full variable domain is DGGITQSPKYLFRKEGQNVTLSCEQNLNHDAMYWYRQDPGQGLRLIYYSQIVNDFQKGDIAEGYSVSREKKESFPLTVTSAQKNPTAFYLCASSAQMTPYGYTFGSGTRLTVV.

V gene TRBV5-1 combines with J gene TRBJ2-7; 8 nucleotides align to TRBD2. The CDR3 has 14 residues. The junction had 5 bases not matched to a gene; V was cut back by 2 bases and J by 4 bases. Germline values: CDR1 SGHRS, CDR2 YFSETQ. The CDR3 loop reads CASSFSGGGYEQYF. The CDR3 bases are TGCGCCAGCAGCTTCAGCGGGGGCGGGTACGAGCAGTACTTC.

The CDR3 spells CASSLAGGTYEQYF. CDR3 in DNA: TGTGCCAGCAGTTTGGCCGGGGGTACCTACGAGCAGTACTTC. The chain couples TRBV28 to TRBJ2-7; D might be TRBD2 (6 bases). Germline CDR1 and CDR2: MDHEN and SYDVKM. V was shortened by 3 bases and J by 2 bases, with 11 bases between the two germline ends. The length of the CDR3 is 14 residues.